This TCR beta chain was sequenced for a study of T cells in Graves' hyperthyroidism and ophthalmopathy. Findings and caveats of the study: Clonotypes that were expanded in thyroid above 0.001 mostly appeared in blood too.

TCR beta CDR3 regions were amplified from RNA transcripts. Using the HTBI primer set, a first-round RT-PCR was run on the TCR CDR3. TCRdb reprocessed the multiplex PCR reads with MiXCR, giving one entry per CDR3 protein. The sample gives roughly 380,000 distinct CDR3 sequences, approximately 15% of which show up once; more than 4.5% is in the top ten. It was considered stable Graves' hyperthyroidism when ophthalmopathy did not progress within 18 months. Aged 18 to 65, the patients had hyperthyroidism that was newly diagnosed and had lasted under 2 months. Exclusions: uncontrolled infection, other autoimmune disease, pregnancy, lactation. Germline CDR1 reads SGHVS; CDR2 reads FQNEAQ. This CDR3 is 15 amino acids long. With 1 base removed from V and 4 bases from J, the gap between germline ends came to 12 bases. At least ten counts were recorded for this clonotype. Its antigen is undetermined.

Source material: blood. The rearrangement joins TRBV7-8 to TRBJ2-3; no clear D. The clonotype originates from a woman aged 18-29 years with Graves' hyperthyroidism. CDR3 in amino acids: CASSLGLAMSDTQYF. CDR3 bases: TGTGCCAGCAGCTTAGGGTTAGCAATGTCAGATACGCAGTATTTT.